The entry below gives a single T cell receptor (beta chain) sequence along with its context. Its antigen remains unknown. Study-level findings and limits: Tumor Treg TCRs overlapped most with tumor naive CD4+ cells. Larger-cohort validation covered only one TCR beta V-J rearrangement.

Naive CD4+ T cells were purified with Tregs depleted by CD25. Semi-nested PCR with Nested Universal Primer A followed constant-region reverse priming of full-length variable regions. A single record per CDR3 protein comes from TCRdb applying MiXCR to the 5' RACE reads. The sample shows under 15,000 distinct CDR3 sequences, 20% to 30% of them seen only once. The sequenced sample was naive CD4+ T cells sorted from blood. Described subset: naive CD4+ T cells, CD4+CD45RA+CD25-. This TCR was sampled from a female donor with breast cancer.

The DNA of the CDR3 is TGCGCCAGCAGCGTCGGGGGGGACGAGCAGTACTTC. Encoded protein: CASSVGGDEQYF. The rearrangement links TRBV5-1 to TRBJ2-7; the match to TRBD2 covers 8 bases. Per germline, CDR1 SGHRS and CDR2 YFSETQ. With 4 bases clipped from V and 5 bases from J, the junction kept 2 bases outside the gene matches. The CDR3 covers 12 residues.